The subject of this entry is one T cell receptor beta chain. What it binds is not known. The data were taken from a study of OX40 agonist ivuxolimab in advanced cancers. The germline V gene has CDR1 SGHTA and CDR2 FQGNSA. Trimming took off 1 base at V and 7 bases at J, with 16 bases between the two ends. The CDR3 contains 16 residues. General observations from the study: Mean expanded clone counts were higher in CD8+ than CD4+ T cells.

The repertoire was sequenced with immunoSEQ multiplex PCR; TCRdb's copy has only in-frame clones and lacks some. The profile shows around 130,000 clones, 93% of them singletons. The chain combines TRBV7-2 with TRBJ1-4; D unclear. This specimen was CD4+ or CD8+ T cells sorted from blood, taken in a trial of the OX40 agonist ivuxolimab. The clonotype originates from an adult with an advanced solid tumor such as melanoma, head and neck, liver or kidney cancer. The CDR3 region has the DNA TGTGCCAGCAGCTTAGTAGGAGTCATCTTGAGTGAAAAACTGTTTTTT. The encoded protein is CASSLVGVILSEKLFF.